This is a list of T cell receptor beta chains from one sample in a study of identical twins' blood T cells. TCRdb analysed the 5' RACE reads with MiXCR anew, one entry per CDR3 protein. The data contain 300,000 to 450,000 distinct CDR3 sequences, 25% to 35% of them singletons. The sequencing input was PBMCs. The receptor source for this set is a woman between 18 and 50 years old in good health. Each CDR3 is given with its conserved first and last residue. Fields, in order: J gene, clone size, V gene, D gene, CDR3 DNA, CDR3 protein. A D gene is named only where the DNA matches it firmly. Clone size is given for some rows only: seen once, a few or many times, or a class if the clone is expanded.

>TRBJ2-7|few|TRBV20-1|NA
TGCAGTGCTAGAGATTCTTCAAGTGGCCGGCAGGCGCAGTACTTC
CSARDSSSGRQAQYF
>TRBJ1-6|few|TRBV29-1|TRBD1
TGCAGCGTTGGAGATCCAGGGGGCGCCCGTAATAATTCACCCCTCCACTTT
CSVGDPGGARNNSPLHF
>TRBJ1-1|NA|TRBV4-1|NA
TGCGCCAGCAGCCCGGTTTGGGGGAAGAACGCTGAAGCTTTCTTT
CASSPVWGKNAEAFF
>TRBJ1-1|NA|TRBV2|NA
TGTGCCAGCAGGACCCGGGCGGTGAACACTGAAGCTTTCTTT
CASRTRAVNTEAFF
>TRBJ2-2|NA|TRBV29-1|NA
TGCAGCGTGAAGAGCGAGGCGGGCACCGGGGAGCTGTTTTTT
CSVKSEAGTGELFF
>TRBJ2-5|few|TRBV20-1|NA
TGCAGTGCAAAGCCGACTAGTGTAGAGACCCAGTACTTC
CSAKPTSVETQYF
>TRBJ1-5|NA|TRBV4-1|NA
TGCGCCAGCATTTCGACGGAAAGCAATCAGCCCCAGCATTTT
CASISTESNQPQHF
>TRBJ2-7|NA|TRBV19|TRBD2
TGTGCCAGTAGTCCTGGACTAGCGGCCTCCTACGAGCAGTACTTC
CASSPGLAASYEQYF
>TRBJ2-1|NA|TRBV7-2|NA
TGTGCCAGCAGCTTTAATCGGATCGAGCAGTTCTTC
CASSFNRIEQFF
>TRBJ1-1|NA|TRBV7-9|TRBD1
TGTGCCAGCAGCCGCTCATCGACAGGGGGCACTGAAGCTTTCTTT
CASSRSSTGGTEAFF
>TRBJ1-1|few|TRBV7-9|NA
TGTGCCAGCAGCGCATCTGGGGTGGAGAACACTGAAGCTTTCTTT
CASSASGVENTEAFF
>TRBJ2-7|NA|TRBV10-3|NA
TGTGCCAGTACCCCGGACAGTGGGTCCTACGAGCAGTACTTC
CASTPDSGSYEQYF
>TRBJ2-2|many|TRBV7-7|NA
TGTGCTAGCAGCTTAGACTCGGGGGAGCTGTTTTTT
CASSLDSGELFF
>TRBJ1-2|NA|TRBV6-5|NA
TGTGCCAGCAGCCCCGAAGGGTTTGGCTACACCTTC
CASSPEGFGYTF
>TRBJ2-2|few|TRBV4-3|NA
TGCGCCAGCAGCCAAGATTTTTACTCGACAGGGGAGCTGTTTTTT
CASSQDFYSTGELFF
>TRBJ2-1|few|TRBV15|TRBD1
TGTGCCACCAGCAACAGGGGGTCCTCCTACAATGAGCAGTTCTTC
CATSNRGSSYNEQFF